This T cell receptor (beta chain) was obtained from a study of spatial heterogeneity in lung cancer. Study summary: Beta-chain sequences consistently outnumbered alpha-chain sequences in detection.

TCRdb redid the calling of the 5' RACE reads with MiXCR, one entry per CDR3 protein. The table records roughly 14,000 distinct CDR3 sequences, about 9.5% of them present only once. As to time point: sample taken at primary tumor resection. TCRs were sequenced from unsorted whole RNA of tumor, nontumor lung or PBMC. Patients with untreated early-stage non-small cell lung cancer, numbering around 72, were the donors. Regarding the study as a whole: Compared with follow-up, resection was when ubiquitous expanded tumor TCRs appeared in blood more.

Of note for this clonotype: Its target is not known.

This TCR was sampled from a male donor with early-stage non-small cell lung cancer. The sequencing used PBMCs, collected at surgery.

The CDR3 DNA follows: TGTGCCAGCAGTCCAACGGCGGGGGAAACCGGGCCTAGCGGGAACACAGATACGCAGTATTTT. It is translated as CASSPTAGETGPSGNTDTQYF. The chain links TRBV2 to TRBJ2-3; 9 nucleotides line up with TRBD2. J lost 2 bases, V lost 5 bases, and 23 bases had no gene match. The CDR3 has 21 amino acids. Germline V gene data show CDR1 as SNHLY and CDR2 as FYNNEI.